This TCR beta chain was sequenced during a study of CD8+ T cells in alopecia areata. TCR sequencing used cDNA made by reverse transcription of extracted RNA. The repertoire was sequenced with immunoSEQ multiplex PCR; TCRdb's copy has only in-frame clones and lacks some. This repertoire shows about 200,000 clones, under 80% found once; its top ten account for 1.3%. The treatment was: oral pan-JAK inhibitor, 5-10 mg twice daily. Concerning this clone itself: What it binds is not known.

Trimming took 0 bases from V and 5 from J, leaving 11 bases between them. There are 15 residues in the CDR3. Germline CDR1 SGHRS, CDR2 YFSETQ. Whole-study results and caveats: Many expanded lesional clones remained in scalp and blood on tofacitinib.

This chain links TRBV5-1 with TRBJ2-2, with TRBD2 as a possible D gene (6 bases). The source material was CD4+ T cells sorted from blood, sampled between weeks 49 and 50, from a patient treated with tofacitinib. The source of this sequence is a human donor with alopecia areata. The CDR3: CASSLAPAGTGELFF. The DNA of the CDR3 is TGCGCCAGCAGCTTGGCCCCGGCGGGGACCGGGGAGCTGTTTTTT.